The present TCR beta chain was sequenced within a study of persistence of HIV-infected CD4 T cells. Deletions cut 4 bases from V and 0 bases from J, with 11 bases between. Germline values: CDR1 SGHRS, CDR2 YFSETQ. This CDR3 has 15 residues. To note about this clone: Its specificity is not known.

An overlapping HIV-1 Gag peptide pool stimulated these cells at roughly 1 ug/peptide/mL. CD40L-negative CD69-negative CD45RO-high memory CD4+ T cells were sorted as populations depleted of antigen-responding cells. Plasma HIV-1 RNA stayed below 50 copies/mL for at least 4 years. The immunoSEQ assay was version 4, run in survey mode. Each sample used up to 1 ug genomic DNA diluted to around 9.9 ng/uL. The protocol was immunoSEQ multiplex PCR, while the TCRdb copy is restricted to in-frame clones and leaves out a portion. The sample records 30,000 to 40,000 clones, 80% to 90% being singletons. Study-wide findings and caveats: Antigen-responding cells were enriched for degenerate expanded CDR3beta sequences. CMV- and Gag-responding cells had lower TCRbeta richness than CD3/CD28-responding cells.

The material sequenced was CD4+ T cells sorted from PBMCs after approximately 18-hour stimulation, taken from a patient who received antiretroviral therapy. The receptor comes from an adult woman with HIV who was CMV-seropositive. This sequence joins TRBV5-1 and TRBJ2-1; D possibly corresponds to TRBD2 (5 bases). CDR3 coding DNA: TGCGCCAGCAGCAAATTTAGCGCCTCCTACAATGAGCAGTTCTTC. Protein product: CASSKFSASYNEQFF.